A selection of T cell receptor beta chains follows, all from one sample in a study of T cell repertoires in cytomegalovirus infection. TCRdb reprocessed the reads with MiXCR, giving one entry per CDR3 protein. The sample contains 150,000 to 200,000 distinct CDR3 sequences, roughly 19% of which appear only once. The sample comprised PBMCs. Receptors originate from a human donor in good health (CMV status not recorded). Some clones in this sample may be carry-over from other donors' samples. Both conserved end residues are part of each CDR3. Fields, in order: CDR3 protein, J gene, V gene.

CDR3aa: CASSPGQGFWGYTF
j_gene: TRBJ1-2
v_gene: TRBV12-3/TRBV12-4

CDR3aa: CASSQDIPGSSGELFF
j_gene: TRBJ2-2
v_gene: TRBV4-1

CDR3aa: CASRLLGQANEKLFF
j_gene: TRBJ1-4
v_gene: TRBV28

CDR3aa: CSFRSRRDTGELFF
j_gene: TRBJ2-2
v_gene: TRBV29-1

CDR3aa: CASRATGEGSPLHF
j_gene: TRBJ1-6
v_gene: TRBV28

CDR3aa: CASSLARGDEQFF
j_gene: TRBJ2-1
v_gene: TRBV5-1

CDR3aa: CASRPTRGDRARVSEKLFF
j_gene: TRBJ1-4
v_gene: TRBV28

CDR3aa: CSTQRGTNTQYF
j_gene: TRBJ2-3
v_gene: TRBV29-1

CDR3aa: CSGMWDAGYEQYF
j_gene: TRBJ2-7
v_gene: TRBV20-1

CDR3aa: CAISEPGRQANNYGYTF
j_gene: TRBJ1-2
v_gene: TRBV10-3

CDR3aa: CASSSDPGPYNEQFF
j_gene: TRBJ2-1
v_gene: TRBV7-2

CDR3aa: CASSTRRTGATEAFF
j_gene: TRBJ1-1
v_gene: TRBV19

CDR3aa: CASRSWLAEHNEQFF
j_gene: TRBJ2-1
v_gene: TRBV6-2/TRBV6-3

CDR3aa: CASSWTGGGSTGELFF
j_gene: TRBJ2-2
v_gene: TRBV7-2

CDR3aa: CASRNRLYTEAFF
j_gene: TRBJ1-1
v_gene: TRBV6-1

CDR3aa: CASSLSGRHSNEQFF
j_gene: TRBJ2-1
v_gene: TRBV7-2

CDR3aa: CASSEEGLNEQFF
j_gene: TRBJ2-1
v_gene: TRBV2

CDR3aa: CSALQTGRNQPQHF
j_gene: TRBJ1-5
v_gene: TRBV20-1

CDR3aa: CASSLVGVGTEAFF
j_gene: TRBJ1-1
v_gene: TRBV7-9

CDR3aa: CASSLPGQGASEAFF
j_gene: TRBJ1-1
v_gene: TRBV5-6

CDR3aa: CSVMTGPYEQYF
j_gene: TRBJ2-7
v_gene: TRBV29-1

CDR3aa: CATSRDKQETQYF
j_gene: TRBJ2-5
v_gene: TRBV15

CDR3aa: CASSPRQLVAKNIQYF
j_gene: TRBJ2-4
v_gene: TRBV28

CDR3aa: CASSQAQGTAKNIQYF
j_gene: TRBJ2-4
v_gene: TRBV4-3

CDR3aa: CASSPSRLTYEQYF
j_gene: TRBJ2-7
v_gene: TRBV3-1

CDR3aa: CASSPEGHANYGYTF
j_gene: TRBJ1-2
v_gene: TRBV18

CDR3aa: CASSSLGGSEQYF
j_gene: TRBJ2-7
v_gene: TRBV12-3/TRBV12-4

CDR3aa: CASSFLQGVVDTQYF
j_gene: TRBJ2-3
v_gene: TRBV28

CDR3aa: CASSFPGRISTDTQYF
j_gene: TRBJ2-3
v_gene: TRBV11-2